This T cell receptor beta chain was retrieved from a study of blood T cells in healthy people across ages. V dropped 4 bases and J dropped 5; count of bases not matched to a gene: 16. Germline V gene lookup returns CDR1 SGHTA and CDR2 FQGNSA. The CDR3 covers 18 residues. A sample-barcoded 5' primer and a J-beta primer mix were used in a second PCR of about 6 to 12 cycles. MiXCR, applied by TCRdb to the 5' RACE reads, yields one record per CDR3 protein. The profile shows 650,000 to 1,000,000 distinct CDR3 sequences, 35% to 40% of them singletons. The chain has TRBV7-2 and TRBJ2-3, with 9 nucleotides matching TRBD2. Sequencing was performed on blood. This clonotype was sampled from a man in his late teens or twenties in good health. The CDR3 reads CASSSPAAGGSPGDTQYF. The CDR3 nucleotides are TGTGCCAGCAGCTCCCCTGCAGCGGGGGGATCGCCTGGAGATACGCAGTATTTT. The entire variable domain, with the rest obtained from reference TRBV7-2 and TRBJ2-3, is as follows: GAGVSQSPSNKVTEKGKDVELRCDPISGHTALYWYRQSLGQGLEFLIYFQGNSAPDKSGLPSDRFSAERTGGSVSTLTIQRTQQEDSAVYLCASSSPAAGGSPGDTQYFGPGTRLTVL.